This entry concerns a single TCR beta chain. The entry originates in a study of T cells of healthy individuals. Via MiXCR, TCRdb re-called the 5' RACE reads, giving one row per CDR3 protein. The table has 50,000 to 55,000 distinct CDR3 sequences, around 15% seen once. The TCR was taken from a human donor in good health.

The CDR3 DNA reads TGTGCCAGCAGCTTGAGAAAGACCGGGCGCCATAACACCGGGGAGCTGTTTTTT. This codes for CASSLRKTGRHNTGELFF. J is TRBJ2-2 and V is TRBV5-6, with no clear D. V was pared by 1 base and J by 2 bases, with 18 bases between. Germline-derived CDR1 and CDR2 are SGHDT and YYEEEE. The CDR3 is made up of 18 amino acids.